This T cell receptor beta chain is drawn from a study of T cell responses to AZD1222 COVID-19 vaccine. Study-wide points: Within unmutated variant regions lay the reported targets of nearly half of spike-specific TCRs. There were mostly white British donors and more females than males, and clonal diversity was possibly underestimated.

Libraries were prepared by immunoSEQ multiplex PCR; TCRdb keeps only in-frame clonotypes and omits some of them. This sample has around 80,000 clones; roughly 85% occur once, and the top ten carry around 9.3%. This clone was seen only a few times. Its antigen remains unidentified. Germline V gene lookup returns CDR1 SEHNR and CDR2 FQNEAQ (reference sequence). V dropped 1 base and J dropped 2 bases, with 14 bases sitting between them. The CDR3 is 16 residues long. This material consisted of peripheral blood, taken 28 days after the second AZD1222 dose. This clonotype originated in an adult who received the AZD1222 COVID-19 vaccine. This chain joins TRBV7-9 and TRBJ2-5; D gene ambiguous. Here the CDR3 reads CASSLDSWAEQETQYF. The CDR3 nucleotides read TGTGCCAGCAGCTTAGATAGTTGGGCAGAACAAGAGACCCAGTACTTC.